This entry is about one TCR beta chain. Participant ages covered roughly 18 to 89 years across 24 US areas. CDR1 is MDHEN and CDR2 is SYDVKM in the germline V gene. V trimming: 5 bases; J trimming: 4 bases; junction bases outside the gene matches: 8. This CDR3 is built from 15 residues. The sample originates from a study of blood T cell repertoires in COVID-19. Overall study context: Acute-phase and convalescent COVID-19 samples originated in the United States, Italy and Spain. Sample material is recorded as cDNA or gDNA derived from T cells, B-cell-depleted T cells, or PBMCs.

As handled by the study authors: Cell counts per sample came from amplifying reference gene primers. Clones were read by immunoSEQ multiplex PCR, and TCRdb kept only the in-frame ones, dropping some. D and trimming come from the DNA, and the V and J calls and clone size come from that table. The top ten clones hold approximately 9% of a sample with 200,000 to 250,000 clones, 81% of them seen once. J is TRBJ2-7 and V is TRBV28; TRBD2 agrees at 10 bases. The clonotype originates from a woman in her forties or fifties with acute COVID-19. Sequenced: PBMCs or T cells enriched from blood (not recorded which). CDR3 region: CASSGTGLATYEQYF. DNA for the CDR3: TGTGCCAGCAGTGGTACGGGACTAGCGACGTACGAGCAGTACTTC. The full variable domain, completed using reference TRBV28 and TRBJ2-7, is DVKVTQSSRYLVKRTGEKVFLECVQDMDHENMFWYRQDPGLGLRLIYFSYDVKMKEKGDIPEGYSVSREKKERFSLILESASTNQTSMYLCASSGTGLATYEQYFGPGTRLTVT.